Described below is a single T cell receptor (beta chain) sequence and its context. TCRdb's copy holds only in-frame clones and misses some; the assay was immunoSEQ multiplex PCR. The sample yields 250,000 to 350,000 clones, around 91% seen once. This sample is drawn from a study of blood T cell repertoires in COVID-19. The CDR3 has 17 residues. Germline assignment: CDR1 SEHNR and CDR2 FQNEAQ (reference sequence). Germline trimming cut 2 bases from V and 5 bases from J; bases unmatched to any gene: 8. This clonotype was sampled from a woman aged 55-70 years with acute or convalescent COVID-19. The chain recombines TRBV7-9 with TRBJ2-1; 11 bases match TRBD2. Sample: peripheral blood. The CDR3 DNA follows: TGTGCCAGCAGCTTACTAACTAGCGGGAGTCCTGACAATGAGCAGTTCTTC. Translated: CASSLLTSGSPDNEQFF.